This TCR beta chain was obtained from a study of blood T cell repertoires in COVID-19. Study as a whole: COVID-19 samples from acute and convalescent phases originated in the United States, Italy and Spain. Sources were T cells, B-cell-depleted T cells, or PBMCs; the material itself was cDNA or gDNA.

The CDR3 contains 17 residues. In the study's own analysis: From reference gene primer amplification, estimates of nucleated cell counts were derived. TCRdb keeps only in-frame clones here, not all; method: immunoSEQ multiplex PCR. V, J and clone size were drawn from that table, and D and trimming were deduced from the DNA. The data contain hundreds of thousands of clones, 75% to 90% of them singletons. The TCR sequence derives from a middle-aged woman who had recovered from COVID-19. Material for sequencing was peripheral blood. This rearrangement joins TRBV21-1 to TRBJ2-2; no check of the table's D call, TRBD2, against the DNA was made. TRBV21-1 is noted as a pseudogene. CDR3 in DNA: TGTGCCAGCAGCAAGGTGGAGAGGAAATTTTCGGCCGGGGAGCTGTTTTTT. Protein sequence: CASSKVERKFSAGELFF.